Each of the 17 T cell receptor beta chains below was sequenced from the same sample in a study of T cells after yellow fever vaccination. TCRdb processed the 5' RACE reads anew with MiXCR; each CDR3 protein has one entry. Altogether about 430,000 distinct CDR3 sequences are present, approximately 19% being singletons, with the ten largest covering about a sixth. The source was PBMCs, collected before the yellow fever booster vaccination. Receptors were obtained from a man between 18 and 35 years old who received the YFV17D yellow fever vaccine.

The chain employs TRBV27 and TRBJ2-2; TRBD1 matches 8 bases. The CDR3 runs 16 residues. Per germline, CDR1 MNHEY and CDR2 SMNVEV (reference sequence). V gave up 2 bases and J gave up 0 bases; unmatched junction bases: 2. CDR3 sequence (DNA): TGTGCCAGCAGTTTACTGGGACAGGCGAACACCGGGGAGCTGTTTTTT. Amino acids: CASSLLGQANTGELFF.

The V call is TRBV6-6, the J call TRBJ2-3, with 7 nucleotides matching TRBD2. V lost 0 bases, J lost 3 bases, and 0 bases stayed unmatched. The CDR3 runs to 14 residues. The germline gives CDR1 MNHNY, CDR2 SVGAGI (reference sequence). The CDR3 loop is CASSYSAGTDTQYF. The CDR3 bases are TGTGCCAGCAGTTACTCAGCGGGGACAGATACGCAGTATTTT.

The chain combines TRBV4-1 with TRBJ1-5; 7 bases match TRBD1. CDR1 is MGHRA and CDR2 is YSYEKL in the germline V gene. The J segment lost 4 bases and the V segment lost 0 bases, leaving 6 bases of the junction unmatched. The CDR3 is 16 amino acids. This CDR3 reads CASSQETGQLNQPQHF. In nucleotides, the CDR3 is TGCGCCAGCAGCCAAGAGACGGGACAGCTAAATCAGCCCCAGCATTTT.

This clonotype was picked up a small number of times. The V and J genes are TRBV6-2 or TRBV6-3 and TRBJ1-1; 7 bases fit TRBD1. This CDR3 has 14 residues. The trim removed 6 bases at V and 5 bases at J, leaving 9 bases unmatched. CDR1 and CDR2 (germline): MNHEY, SVGEGT. CDR3 sequence (DNA): TGTGCCAGCAGACCCGACAGGGAAATAACTGAAGCTTTCTTT. Translating gives CASRPDREITEAFF.

This clonotype has a handful of counts. The chain links TRBV29-1 to TRBJ2-5; D may correspond to TRBD1 or TRBD2 (5 bases each). CDR3 length: 12 residues. Trimming took off 8 bases at V and 2 bases at J, with 12 bases between the two ends. CDR1 SQVTM and CDR2 ANQGSEA come from the germline V gene. The DNA of the CDR3 is TGCAGCTGGGGGACGGTTCAAGAGACCCAGTACTTC. Amino acid sequence: CSWGTVQETQYF.

This clonotype was picked up a small number of times. The DNA for the CDR3 is TGTGCCAGCAGCCGGGACAGGGCTACCACTGAAGCTTTCTTT. Its protein is CASSRDRATTEAFF. The chain joins TRBV4-2 to TRBJ1-1; 9 bases line up with TRBD1. From germline, CDR1 is LGHNA and CDR2 YNFKEQ. This CDR3 has 14 amino acids. V was pared by 4 bases and J by 4 bases, with 4 bases of the junction left unmatched.

V usage is TRBV12-3 or TRBV12-4 and J usage is TRBJ2-1, with unresolved D. The CDR3 length is 14 residues. V was trimmed by 5 bases and J by 6 bases, leaving 14 bases between them. The CDR3 bases are TGTGCCAGCAGTCCCCATCCCGTCCCCAATGAGCAGTTCTTC. Its translation: CASSPHPVPNEQFF.

This clonotype was counted at least ten times. The chain uses TRBV20-1 and TRBJ2-1, with D possibly TRBD1 on 5 matching bases. Germline lookup yields CDR1 DFQATT and CDR2 SNEGSKA (reference sequence). V lost 2 bases to trimming and J lost 0 bases, with 8 bases between them. The CDR3 has 14 residues. As DNA, the CDR3 is TGCAGTGCTAGAAGGGGAAGCTCCTACAATGAGCAGTTCTTC. Translating it yields CSARRGSSYNEQFF.

The J gene is TRBJ1-2, the V gene TRBV9; D possibly corresponds to TRBD1 (5 bases). CDR1 is SGDLS, CDR2 YYNGEE, per germline. The CDR3 sequence is 14 residues long. Between the trimmed V and J ends, which lost 1 base and 5 bases, there was a span of 12 bases. DNA of the CDR3: TGTGCCAGCAGCGTATCGACAGACACTTATGGCTACACCTTC. Its translation: CASSVSTDTYGYTF.

This clonotype was counted a few times. The rearrangement uses TRBV27 and TRBJ2-3, with D perhaps being TRBD1 or TRBD2 (5 bases each). The V and J ends lost 5 bases and 5 bases respectively, with 14 bases between them. This CDR3 is built from 14 residues. In germline, CDR1 is MNHEY, CDR2 SMNVEV (reference sequence). CDR3 loop: CASSRMGVEDTQYF. The CDR3 DNA reads TGTGCCAGCAGTAGAATGGGGGTGGAAGATACGCAGTATTTT.

V is TRBV28 and J is TRBJ1-3; D may be TRBD1 (5 bases). With 3 bases removed from V and 0 bases from J, the gap between germline ends came to 9 bases. The CDR3 sequence is 15 residues long. CDR1 MDHEN and CDR2 SYDVKM come from the germline V gene. CDR3 in DNA: TGTGCCAGCAGTTTGGGACTGGACTCTGGAAACACCATATATTTT. It specifies CASSLGLDSGNTIYF.

This sequence joins TRBV20-1 and TRBJ2-3; D is perhaps TRBD1 or TRBD2 (5 bases each). The V gene's germline CDR1 is DFQATT and CDR2 SNEGSKA (reference sequence). Trimming shortened V by 5 bases and J by 3 bases, and 15 bases separated the two germline ends. CDR3 length equals 14 residues. CDR3: CSAPQPGATDTQYF. The CDR3 DNA reads TGCAGTGCTCCCCAGCCCGGGGCAACAGATACGCAGTATTTT.

There are a few counts of this clonotype. The chain employs TRBV20-1 and TRBJ1-1; D unclear. The length of the CDR3 is 12 residues. Germline CDR1 reads DFQATT; CDR2 reads SNEGSKA (reference sequence). V was trimmed by 0 bases and J by 6 bases, leaving 8 bases between them. The CDR3 DNA reads as TGCAGTGCTAGAGACATGCAGTCTGAAGCTTTCTTT. Its protein is CSARDMQSEAFF.

The genes are TRBV9 and TRBJ2-2; the match to TRBD1 covers 8 bases. Unmatched junction bases numbered 5, after V lost 2 bases and J lost 5 bases. From germline, CDR1 is SGDLS and CDR2 YYNGEE. The CDR3 covers 15 residues. The CDR3 reads CASSVGDRLTGELFF. DNA of the CDR3: TGTGCCAGCAGCGTGGGGGACAGGCTGACCGGGGAGCTGTTTTTT.

The gene calls are TRBV14 and TRBJ2-1; D is ambiguous. The CDR3 contains 19 residues. The V gene's germline CDR1 is SGHDN and CDR2 FVKESK. V was shortened by 0 bases and J by 3 bases, with 21 bases between the two germline ends. Here the CDR3 reads CASSQERSPAFPFYNEQFF. The CDR3 bases are TGTGCCAGCAGCCAAGAGAGAAGTCCGGCCTTCCCATTCTACAATGAGCAGTTCTTC. Supplemented by reference TRBV14 and TRBJ2-1, the full variable domain reads EAGVTQFPSHSVIEKGQTVTLRCDPISGHDNLYWYRRVMGKEIKFLLHFVKESKQDESGMPNNRFLAERTGGTYSTLKVQPAELEDSGVYFCASSQERSPAFPFYNEQFFGPGTRLTVL.

The chain is built from TRBV12-3 or TRBV12-4 and TRBJ2-3, with D hard to call. This CDR3 is 13 amino acids long. Between the trimmed V and J ends, which lost 8 bases and 2 bases, there was a span of 11 bases. This CDR3 is CASETAFTDTQYF. CDR3 nucleotides: TGTGCCAGCGAAACAGCCTTCACAGATACGCAGTATTTT.

The chain links TRBV6-1 to TRBJ2-2; 14 positions agree with TRBD2. Germline CDR1 is MNHNS and CDR2 is SASEGT. This CDR3 comprises 17 residues. J was trimmed by 4 bases and V by 7 bases; bases with no gene match: 8. The CDR3 spells CASKVGLAGEVTGELFF. The CDR3 nucleotides read TGTGCCAGCAAAGTGGGACTAGCGGGGGAGGTCACCGGGGAGCTGTTTTTT.